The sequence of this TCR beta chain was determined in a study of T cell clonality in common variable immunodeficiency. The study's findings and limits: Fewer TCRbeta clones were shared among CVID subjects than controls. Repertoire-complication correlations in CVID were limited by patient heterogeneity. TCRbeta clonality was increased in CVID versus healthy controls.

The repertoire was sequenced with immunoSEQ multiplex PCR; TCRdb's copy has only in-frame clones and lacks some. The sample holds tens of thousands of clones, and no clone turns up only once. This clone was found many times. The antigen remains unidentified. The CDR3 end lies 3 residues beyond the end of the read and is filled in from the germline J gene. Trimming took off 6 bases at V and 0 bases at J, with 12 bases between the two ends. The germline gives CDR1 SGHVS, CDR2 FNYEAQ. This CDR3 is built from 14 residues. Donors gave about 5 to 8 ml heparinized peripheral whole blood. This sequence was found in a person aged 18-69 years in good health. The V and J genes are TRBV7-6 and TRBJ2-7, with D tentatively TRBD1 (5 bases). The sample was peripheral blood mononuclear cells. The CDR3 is CASSPGSTSYEQYF. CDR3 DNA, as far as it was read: TGTGCCAGCAGTCCAGGGTCCACCTCCTACGAG.